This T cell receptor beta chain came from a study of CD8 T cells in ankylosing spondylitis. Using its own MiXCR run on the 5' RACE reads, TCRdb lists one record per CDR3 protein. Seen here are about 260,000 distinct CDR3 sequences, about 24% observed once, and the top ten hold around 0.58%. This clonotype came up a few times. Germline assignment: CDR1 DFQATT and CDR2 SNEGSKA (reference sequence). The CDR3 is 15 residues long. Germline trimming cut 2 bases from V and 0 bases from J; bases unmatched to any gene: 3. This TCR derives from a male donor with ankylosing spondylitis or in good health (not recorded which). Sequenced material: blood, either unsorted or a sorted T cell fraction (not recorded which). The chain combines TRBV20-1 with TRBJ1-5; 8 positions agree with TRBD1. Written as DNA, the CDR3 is TGCAGTGCTAGATCAGGGGGCTCTAGCAATCAGCCCCAGCATTTT. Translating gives CSARSGGSSNQPQHF.